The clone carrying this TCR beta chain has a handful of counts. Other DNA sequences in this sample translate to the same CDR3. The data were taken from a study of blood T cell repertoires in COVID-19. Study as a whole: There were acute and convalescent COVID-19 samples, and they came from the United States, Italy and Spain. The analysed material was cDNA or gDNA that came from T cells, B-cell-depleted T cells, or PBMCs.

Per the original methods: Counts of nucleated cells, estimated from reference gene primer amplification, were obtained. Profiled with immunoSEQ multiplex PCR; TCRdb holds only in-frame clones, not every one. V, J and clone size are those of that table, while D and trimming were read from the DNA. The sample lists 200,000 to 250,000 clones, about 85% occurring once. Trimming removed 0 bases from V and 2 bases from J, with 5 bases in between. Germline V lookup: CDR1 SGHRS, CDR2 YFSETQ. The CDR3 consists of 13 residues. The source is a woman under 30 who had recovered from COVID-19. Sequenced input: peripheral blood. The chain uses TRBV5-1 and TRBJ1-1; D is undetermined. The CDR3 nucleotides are TGCGCCAGCAGCTTGGGAGGAAACACTGAAGCTTTCTTT. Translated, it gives CASSLGGNTEAFF.